Listed here is a single T cell receptor beta chain. In the original processing: It was from reference gene primer amplification that nucleated cell counts were estimated. Using immunoSEQ multiplex PCR, the repertoire was profiled, and TCRdb retains in-frame clones only, with some absent. The D gene and trimming were derived from the DNA, and the V and J assignments and clone size from that table. The sample lists 170,000 or so clones, 85% to 90% occurring once. This CDR3 region has 15 residues. The germline V gene encodes CDR1 SGDLS and CDR2 YYNGEE. The V gene end was trimmed by 3 bases and the J gene end by 7 bases; junction bases not matched to a gene: 7. The data were obtained in a study of blood T cell repertoires in COVID-19. On the study more broadly: Collection of acute and convalescent COVID-19 samples took place in the United States, Italy and Spain. T cells, B-cell-depleted T cells, or PBMCs supplied cDNA or gDNA.

The sample comprised peripheral blood. The origin of this receptor is a woman between 18 and 29 years old who had recovered from COVID-19. The chain couples TRBV9 to TRBJ1-6; 7 bases agree with TRBD1. The CDR3 loop is CASSAGDSLNSPLHF. The DNA for the CDR3 is TGTGCCAGCAGCGCCGGGGACAGTTTAAATTCACCCCTCCACTTT.